The rows below give T cell receptor beta chains drawn from one sample of a study of cytomegalovirus exposure and HLA in healthy donors. Sequencing was performed with immunoSEQ multiplex PCR; in TCRdb, only in-frame clones are kept and a portion is missing. Here the sample spans over 100,000 clones, 60% to 85% being singletons. The specimen sequenced was PBMCs. The receptors were gathered from a female donor in good health and CMV-seronegative. CDR3s include the opening cysteine and the closing phenylalanine or tryptophan. D genes are given only for firm matches. Some rows mark clone size as missing; the rest say once, few, many or name a class of expanded clone.

v_gene,j_gene,d_gene,abundance,CDR3aa,CDR3nt
TRBV4-1,TRBJ1-2,TRBD1,-,CASSQVGGQGMNGYTF,TGCGCCAGCAGCCAAGTGGGGGGACAGGGGATGAATGGCTACACCTTC
TRBV10-2,TRBJ1-5,-,-,CASSESRHPQHF,TGCGCCAGCAGTGAGTCTCGACACCCCCAGCATTTT
TRBV18,TRBJ1-1,-,few,CASSPDSFTEAFF,TGTGCCAGCTCACCAGACAGTTTCACTGAAGCTTTCTTT
TRBV6-5,TRBJ1-2,TRBD1,-,CASSRQGSYGYTF,TGTGCCAGCAGTCGACAGGGGTCGTATGGCTACACCTTC
TRBV15,TRBJ1-2,-,-,CATSRVGRGRGGYTF,TGTGCCACCAGCAGAGTCGGGCGGGGAAGGGGTGGCTACACCTTC
TRBV5-8,TRBJ2-1,-,-,CASLESGFSYNEQFF,TGTGCCAGTTTGGAGAGCGGGTTCTCCTACAATGAGCAGTTCTTC
TRBV30,TRBJ2-3,-,-,CAWNRGQNTQYF,TGTGCCTGGAATAGGGGACAAAATACGCAGTATTTT
TRBV5-4,TRBJ2-1,TRBD2,-,CASSIPTSGYNEQFF,TGTGCCAGCAGCATACCGACTAGCGGATACAATGAGCAGTTCTTC
TRBV7-6,TRBJ2-1,TRBD1,-,CASSLAGTGNYNEQFF,TGTGCCAGCAGCTTAGCCGGGACAGGAAACTACAATGAGCAGTTCTTC
TRBV13,TRBJ2-5,-,-,CASSRYSQETQYF,TGTGCCAGCAGCAGGTACAGCCAAGAGACCCAGTACTTC
TRBV5-1,TRBJ1-4,-,-,CASSLQGDATNEKLFF,TGCGCCAGCAGCTTGCAGGGCGATGCAACTAATGAAAAACTGTTTTTT
TRBV5-4,TRBJ2-3,-,-,CASSFFGGTPDTQYF,TGTGCCAGCAGCTTTTTTGGCGGGACGCCAGATACGCAGTATTTT
TRBV7-2,TRBJ2-5,TRBD1,-,CASSRTGFQETQYF,TGTGCCAGCAGCCGGACAGGCTTCCAAGAGACCCAGTACTTC
TRBV9,TRBJ2-3,TRBD2,-,CASSDGQRGGTDTQYF,TGTGCCAGCAGCGACGGACAGCGGGGGGGCACAGATACGCAGTATTTT
TRBV7-2,TRBJ1-2,-,-,CASSLRRGAAGDGYTF,TGTGCCAGCAGCTTACGCCGCGGGGCCGCGGGAGATGGCTACACCTTC
TRBV5-1,TRBJ2-7,TRBD1,once,CASSLGASGQGYEQYF,TGCGCCAGCAGCTTGGGGGCAAGCGGACAGGGGTACGAGCAGTACTTC
TRBV7-9,TRBJ2-1,-,-,CASLLTGLDEQFF,TGTGCCAGCTTACTTACAGGGTTGGATGAGCAGTTCTTC
TRBV10-2,TRBJ2-7,TRBD1,few,CASSGSGGTGGIEQYF,TGCGCCAGCAGTGGAAGTGGCGGGACAGGGGGCATCGAGCAGTACTTC
TRBV5-6,TRBJ2-7,-,few,CASSFPGLAYEQYF,TGTGCCAGCAGCTTTCCAGGGTTGGCCTACGAGCAGTACTTC
TRBV5-4,TRBJ2-2,-,-,CASSLPGQGSGELFF,TGTGCCAGCAGCTTACCAGGGCAGGGTTCCGGGGAGCTGTTTTTT
TRBV30,TRBJ2-2,-,-,CAWSSVGELFF,TGTGCCTGGAGTTCGGTCGGGGAGCTGTTTTTT
TRBV7-2,TRBJ2-7,-,-,CASSLGVGGYEQYF,TGTGCCAGCAGCTTAGGGGTGGGGGGTTATGAGCAGTACTTC
TRBV7-9,TRBJ2-3,-,-,CASSLLPDTQYF,TGTGCCAGCAGCTTACTCCCAGATACGCAGTATTTT
TRBV6-5,TRBJ2-2,-,-,CASSYATRTGELFF,TGTGCCAGCAGTTACGCCACCCGGACCGGGGAGCTGTTTTTT
TRBV30,TRBJ1-1,-,-,CAWSVLMNTEAFF,TGTGCCTGGAGTGTACTCATGAACACTGAAGCTTTCTTT
TRBV18,TRBJ2-2,-,-,CASSPRNGGNTGELFF,TGTGCCAGCTCACCCCGCAACGGGGGGAACACCGGGGAGCTGTTTTTT
TRBV11-2,TRBJ2-1,-,once,CASNQGYNEQFF,TGTGCCAGCAATCAGGGTTACAATGAGCAGTTCTTC
TRBV5-1,TRBJ1-1,-,few,CASSLSSRTEAFF,TGCGCCAGCAGCTTAAGCTCGAGGACTGAAGCTTTCTTT
TRBV30,TRBJ1-2,-,-,CAWARGQNYGYTF,TGTGCCTGGGCGCGCGGACAGAACTATGGCTACACCTTC
TRBV9,TRBJ2-7,-,-,CASSVADSRTYEQYF,TGTGCCAGCAGCGTTGCTGACTCAAGAACCTACGAGCAGTACTTC
TRBV6-6,TRBJ2-2,TRBD2,-,CASSYAGGAAGELFF,TGTGCCAGCAGTTATGCGGGGGGAGCCGCCGGGGAGCTGTTTTTT
TRBV11-1,TRBJ2-7,-,-,CASNVRREDEQYF,TGTGCCAGCAACGTTCGGAGGGAGGACGAGCAGTACTTC
TRBV7-2,TRBJ2-3,TRBD2,-,CASSLTILAGGHSTDTQYF,TGTGCCAGCAGCTTGACCATACTAGCGGGGGGGCACAGCACAGATACGCAGTATTTT
TRBV13,TRBJ2-3,-,-,CASSRAFGQEGSDTQYF,TGTGCCAGCAGCCGAGCATTCGGACAGGAGGGGTCGGATACGCAGTATTTT
TRBV2,TRBJ1-2,-,-,CASRETGINYGYTF,TGTGCCAGCAGAGAGACAGGAATTAACTATGGCTACACCTTC
TRBV7-9,TRBJ1-1,-,-,CASSERTGNAEAFF,TGTGCCAGCAGCGAAAGAACAGGGAATGCTGAAGCTTTCTTT
TRBV18,TRBJ1-1,-,-,CASSPGQLNTEAFF,TGTGCCAGCTCACCAGGCCAGTTGAACACTGAAGCTTTCTTT
TRBV5-1,TRBJ1-3,-,-,CASSLGQSSGNTIYF,TGCGCCAGCAGCTTGGGACAGAGCTCTGGAAACACCATATATTTT
TRBV27,TRBJ1-6,-,few,CASRGSSYNSPLHF,TGTGCCAGCAGAGGGAGCTCCTATAATTCACCCCTCCACTTT
TRBV18,TRBJ2-2,TRBD1,-,CASSQPTGGVNTGELFF,TGTGCCAGCTCCCAACCAACAGGGGGCGTAAACACCGGGGAGCTGTTTTTT
TRBV6-1,TRBJ1-5,TRBD1,-,CASTGQAVGNQPQHF,TGTGCCAGCACCGGACAGGCAGTCGGCAATCAGCCCCAGCATTTT
TRBV4-1,TRBJ1-3,-,-,CASSQDWGASGNTIYF,TGCGCCAGCAGCCAAGATTGGGGCGCCTCTGGAAACACCATATATTTT
TRBV6-5,TRBJ2-1,TRBD1,-,CASASGTASGNEQFF,TGTGCCAGCGCCTCCGGGACAGCAAGTGGCAATGAGCAGTTCTTC
TRBV15,TRBJ1-1,-,-,CATSRDLKHTNTEAFF,TGTGCCACCAGCAGAGATCTGAAACACACGAACACTGAAGCTTTCTTT
TRBV6-1,TRBJ2-7,-,-,CASSATRLSSYEQYF,TGTGCCAGCAGTGCTACACGACTCTCATCCTACGAGCAGTACTTC
TRBV5-6,TRBJ1-1,-,few,CASSRDSAEAFF,TGTGCCAGCAGCCGCGACAGCGCTGAAGCTTTCTTT
TRBV19,TRBJ2-7,-,-,CASSPGPRSSYEQYF,TGTGCCAGTAGTCCCGGCCCAAGGAGCTCCTACGAGCAGTACTTC
TRBV19,TRBJ2-5,TRBD1,-,CASSATGTGLETQYF,TGTGCCAGTAGTGCGACCGGGACAGGGTTAGAGACCCAGTACTTC
TRBV5-4,TRBJ2-2,TRBD2,-,CASSRSRTSTGELFF,TGTGCCAGCAGTCGGTCTCGGACTAGCACCGGGGAGCTGTTTTTT
TRBV28,TRBJ1-4,TRBD1,-,CASREGTGNNEKLFF,TGTGCCAGCAGGGAGGGGACAGGGAATAATGAAAAACTGTTTTTT
TRBV6-5,TRBJ2-7,TRBD2,-,CASSPVAGGTYEQYF,TGTGCCAGCAGTCCTGTAGCGGGGGGGACCTACGAGCAGTACTTC
TRBV5-5,TRBJ1-5,TRBD1,-,CASSQDRGRNQPQHF,TGTGCCAGCAGCCAGGACAGGGGCCGCAATCAGCCCCAGCATTTT
TRBV4-1,TRBJ2-1,TRBD1,-,CASSHRTAGTGGDNEQFF,TGCGCCAGCAGCCATCGGACAGCCGGGACAGGGGGAGACAATGAGCAGTTCTTC